The T cell receptor (beta chain) under discussion was sequenced for a study of T cell responses to AZD1222 COVID-19 vaccine. Across the whole study: Second doses that came at about 4 or about 12 weeks were put together.

Data came from immunoSEQ multiplex PCR; TCRdb stores just in-frame clones and leaves some out. The sample holds 120,000 or so clones, around 87% seen once. With respect to this clone: Its specificity is unknown.

Trimming cost V 1 base and J 7 bases; bases outside gene matches: 6. The length of the CDR3 is 15 residues. Germline CDR1 is SGHTA and CDR2 is FQGNSA. Study outcomes and limitations: Recipients of AZD1222 seropositive at baseline numbered only 5 to 7. Possibly, clonal diversity was underestimated; donors were largely white British and included more females. Close to half of all spike-specific TCRs reportedly target regions of the variants that are unmutated.

The J gene is TRBJ2-2, the V gene TRBV7-2; 7 bases agree with TRBD1. The clonotype comes from an adult in good health. The sample was peripheral blood, taken on day 0 of AZD1222 vaccination. The CDR3, as DNA: TGTGCCAGCAGCTTAGGGAAGGGGGCGGTCGGGGAGCTGTTTTTT. This encodes CASSLGKGAVGELFF.